This is a list of T cell receptor beta chains from one sample in a study of T cells after yellow fever vaccination. TCRdb passed the 5' RACE reads through MiXCR, listing each CDR3 protein once. The repertoire holds under 15,000 distinct CDR3 sequences, with 6% to 9.5% as singletons. The specimen was PBMCs, either bulk or a sorted T-cell subset (CD4+, CD8+, memory, or dextramer-sorted; not recorded which), collected on the day of the yellow fever booster vaccination. These receptors were taken from a man between 18 and 29 years old who received the YFV17D yellow fever vaccine. Both conserved end residues are part of each CDR3. A D gene is named only where the DNA matches it firmly. Clone size is stated in some rows and not others, as once, few, many or a class when expanded.

V	J	D	size	DNA	CDR3
TRBV6-2/TRBV6-3	TRBJ1-5	NA	medium-sized	TGTGCCAGCCCCAAGATGCCCCTGGACCTTTATAGCAATCAGCCCCAGCATTTT	CASPKMPLDLYSNQPQHF
TRBV20-1	TRBJ1-6	NA	many	TGCAGTGCCGGAACCCCGGGGATCCATAATTCACCCCTCCACTTT	CSAGTPGIHNSPLHF
TRBV20-1	TRBJ2-5	TRBD1	many	TGCAGTGTTACCCGACAGGGGGCGAGGGAGACCCAGTACTTC	CSVTRQGARETQYF
TRBV27	TRBJ1-2	NA	many	TGTGCCAGCAGTTTGGGACGGGCCGGAGGTGGCTACACCTTC	CASSLGRAGGGYTF
TRBV12-3/TRBV12-4	TRBJ2-3	TRBD2	medium-sized	TGTGCCAGCAGTTTAGATTCTAGCGGGGCAACGGATACGCAGTATTTT	CASSLDSSGATDTQYF
TRBV11-3	TRBJ2-5	NA	few	TGTGCCAGCAGCTTAGAACGGCAGAGGGAGACCCAGTACTTC	CASSLERQRETQYF
TRBV28	TRBJ1-1	TRBD1	medium-sized	TGTGCCAGCAGTTTACGACAGGGTTGGACTGAAGCTTTCTTT	CASSLRQGWTEAFF
TRBV6-4	TRBJ2-2	NA	NA	TGTGCCAGCAGAGCCCAAAACACCGGGGAGCTGTTTTTT	CASRAQNTGELFF
TRBV3-1	TRBJ2-6	NA	many	TGTGCCAGCAGCCAAGATTATTCGGGCTCTGGGGCCAACGTCCTGACTTTC	CASSQDYSGSGANVLTF
TRBV7-2	TRBJ1-3	NA	many	TGTGCCAGCAGCTCTAACCAGATTGGAAACACCATATATTTT	CASSSNQIGNTIYF
TRBV9	TRBJ2-3	NA	many	TGTGCCAGCAGCGTTCTACTGGGCACAGATACGCAGTATTTT	CASSVLLGTDTQYF
TRBV5-8	TRBJ2-1	TRBD2	many	TGTGCCAGCAGCTTGGCCTGGTCTAGCGGGTTCTTC	CASSLAWSSGFF
TRBV29-1	TRBJ2-2	TRBD2	many	TGCAGCGCTGGGAGTCTAGCGGGGGGTTACACCGGGGAGCTGTTTTTT	CSAGSLAGGYTGELFF
TRBV6-2/TRBV6-3	TRBJ1-5	NA	many	TGTGCCAGCAGACTGCCGAATCAGCCCCAGCATTTT	CASRLPNQPQHF
TRBV29-1	TRBJ2-5	TRBD2	medium-sized	TGCAGCGTTGCCCGCGAAGGACTAGCGGGGAGGGAGACCCAGTACTTC	CSVAREGLAGRETQYF
TRBV11-3	TRBJ2-7	TRBD1	many	TGTGCCAGCAGCTTAGAGTCAGGGGGCGAGCAGTACTTC	CASSLESGGEQYF
TRBV30	TRBJ1-1	NA	many	TGTGCCTGGAGGGGAGGGGTGGCGGACACTGAAGCTTTCTTT	CAWRGGVADTEAFF
TRBV7-2	TRBJ2-2	NA	NA	TGTGCCAGCAGCAATCGGAGGGACACCGGGGAGCTGTTTTTT	CASSNRRDTGELFF
TRBV5-4	TRBJ1-2	NA	many	TGTGCCAGCAGCGTAGGAAGAGGGCAAAGCTATGGCTACACCTTC	CASSVGRGQSYGYTF
TRBV20-1	TRBJ2-3	NA	many	TGCAGTGCTAGAGATGGGTATACAGATACGCAGTATTTT	CSARDGYTDTQYF